This T cell receptor (beta chain) was captured by sequencing in a study of blood T cell repertoires in COVID-19. J gave up 1 base and V 2 bases, and 12 bases lay outside the gene matches. CDR1 and CDR2 from the germline V gene are SGHNT and YYREEE (reference sequence). The CDR3 totals 18 residues. TCRdb's copy holds only in-frame clones and misses some; the assay was immunoSEQ multiplex PCR. Among approximately 210,000 clones, 84% were seen once, and the ten largest hold less than 8%. The clonotype comes from a woman between 45 and 60 years old with active or convalescent COVID-19. Sample: peripheral blood. V gene TRBV5-4 combines with J gene TRBJ2-3; 8 bases are shared with TRBD2. CDR3 DNA sequence: TGTGCCAGCAGCTTCCCCCCCACTAGCGGAGATCGCACAGATACGCAGTATTTT. Translating gives CASSFPPTSGDRTDTQYF.